This is a list of T cell receptor beta chains from one sample in a study of identical twins. TCRdb independently ran MiXCR on the 5' RACE reads; one entry per CDR3 protein. The profile covers more than 650,000 distinct CDR3 sequences, with approximately 6.1% appearing a single time and around 2% taken by the ten largest. Sequenced material: naive T cells sorted from blood. The source of these receptors is a man between 18 and 35 years old in good health. Each CDR3 is given with its conserved first and last residue. A D gene is named only where the DNA matches it firmly. Expanded clones get a size class; other rows say once, few or many, or leave the size out.

TRBJ1-1 TRBD1 many TRBV25-1 TGTGCCAGCAGTGAACTGGACAGGGCCGGCACTGAAGCTTTCTTT CASSELDRAGTEAFF
TRBJ2-5 - - TRBV2 TGTGCCAGCATCAAGGACGTTCAGGAAGAGACCCAGTACTTC CASIKDVQEETQYF
TRBJ2-3 - few TRBV3-1 TGTGCCAGCAGCCAAAGTCCACAGGCGCAGTATTTT CASSQSPQAQYF
TRBJ2-7 TRBD1 - TRBV3-1 TGTGCCAGCAGCCCCCAGACAGGGGATGGTGCCTACGAGCAGTACTTC CASSPQTGDGAYEQYF
TRBJ1-5 - few TRBV5-1 TGCGCCAGCAGCTACTCAGGGGAGGTCAATCAGCCCCAGCATTTT CASSYSGEVNQPQHF
TRBJ2-1 TRBD2 many TRBV28 TGTGCCAGCGGACTAGCGGGATGGGAGCAGTTCTTC CASGLAGWEQFF
TRBJ2-1 TRBD2 few TRBV27 TGTGCCAGCAGCCCACCTCCCGGACTTGCCGGGACTAGCGGGAGTGGGGAGCAGTTCTTC CASSPPPGLAGTSGSGEQFF
TRBJ2-5 - few TRBV20-1 TGCAGTGCTAGAGATCTTGGGGGCAGGGCGGTAGAGACCCAGTACTTC CSARDLGGRAVETQYF
TRBJ2-7 TRBD1 many TRBV12-3/TRBV12-4 TGTGCCAGCAGTTTACCTCGACAGGGGCCGACCTACGAGCAGTACTTC CASSLPRQGPTYEQYF
TRBJ2-1 - few TRBV15 TGTGCCACCAGTACGGGGAGGGCCAGGGGCAATGAGCAGTTCTTC CATSTGRARGNEQFF
TRBJ2-3 TRBD2 many TRBV20-1 TGCAGTGCTAGAGTTTTAAGTGGGAGGGACACAGATACGCAGTATTTT CSARVLSGRDTDTQYF
TRBJ2-1 TRBD2 many TRBV7-9 TGTGCCAGCAGCGCCACCAGCGGGACCGGCAATGAGCAGTTCTTC CASSATSGTGNEQFF
TRBJ1-5 - many TRBV5-1 TGCGCCAGCAGCCCGGGACACAATAGCAATCAGCCCCAGCATTTT CASSPGHNSNQPQHF
TRBJ2-2 - few TRBV7-3 TGTGCCAGCAGCTCCTCTGGAGGTAACACCGGGGAGCTGTTTTTT CASSSSGGNTGELFF
TRBJ2-7 - many TRBV3-1 TGTGCCAGCAGCCAGGGGGTAGGTAAGCAGTACTTC CASSQGVGKQYF
TRBJ2-1 - many TRBV20-1 TGCAGTGCTAATCCCGAGGGGTCCTACAATGAGCAGTTCTTC CSANPEGSYNEQFF
TRBJ2-1 TRBD1 many TRBV5-1 TGCGCCAGCAGCTTGGCCGAACACAGGGGCGGCAATGAGCAGTTCTTC CASSLAEHRGGNEQFF
TRBJ2-1 - many TRBV5-8 TGTGCCAGCAGCCCATGGCTCGGGGCAGAGCAGTTCTTC CASSPWLGAEQFF
TRBJ1-1 - many TRBV12-3/TRBV12-4 TGTGCCAGCACCATACGGAGGGGTTCTGAAGCTTTCTTT CASTIRRGSEAFF
TRBJ2-1 - many TRBV4-3 TGCGCCAGCAGCCGGGGCGGGACACTGAACAATGAGCAGTTCTTC CASSRGGTLNNEQFF
TRBJ2-7 - - TRBV7-8 TGTGCCAGCAGCTTATTTGGGACCGACTACGAGCAGTACTTC CASSLFGTDYEQYF
TRBJ2-1 TRBD2 - TRBV6-5 TGTGCCAGCAGTTGGCTAGCGGGAGGGTTGGACAATGAGCAGTTCTTC CASSWLAGGLDNEQFF
TRBJ2-5 - many TRBV5-1 TGCGCCAGCAGCTTGGGCATTGGGGAGACCCAGTACTTC CASSLGIGETQYF
TRBJ1-5 - many TRBV5-1 TGCGCCAGCAGCTCAGGGACGGGGAGTCATAGCAATCAGCCCCAGCATTTT CASSSGTGSHSNQPQHF
TRBJ2-1 TRBD2 few TRBV6-1 TGTGCCAGCGGGACTAGCGGGAGGGCCCCTGAGCAGTTCTTC CASGTSGRAPEQFF
TRBJ2-1 - few TRBV25-1 TGTGCCAGCCAGAAGGGAAATGAGCAGTTCTTC CASQKGNEQFF
TRBJ2-7 - - TRBV10-3 TGTGCCATCAGTGATCCGTCGGGGGAATCCTACGAGCAGTACTTC CAISDPSGESYEQYF
TRBJ2-1 TRBD2 many TRBV5-1 TGCGCCAGCAGCTTGGGGGGACTAGCCCCCTACAATGAGCAGTTCTTC CASSLGGLAPYNEQFF
TRBJ2-5 TRBD2 - TRBV2 TGTGCCAGCAGTGAGGGAGGGAGGTCGTACCAAGAGACCCAGTACTTC CASSEGGRSYQETQYF
TRBJ2-3 TRBD2 many TRBV4-2 TGTGCCAGCAGCCAAGTTCCAGGGATGCGGGAGGGCCTTGGAGATACGCAGTATTTT CASSQVPGMREGLGDTQYF
TRBJ2-3 TRBD2 many TRBV20-1 TGCAGTGCTAGATCCTCCCTAGCGGGACGTAGCACAGATACGCAGTATTTT CSARSSLAGRSTDTQYF
TRBJ2-7 - - TRBV5-1 TGCGCCAGCAGCCCGGCGGGGGCAGGCTCCTACGAGCAGTACTTC CASSPAGAGSYEQYF
TRBJ1-6 - many TRBV6-5 TGTGCCAGCAGTTACTCTTCGAGGGGCGTTAATTCACCCCTCCACTTT CASSYSSRGVNSPLHF
TRBJ2-7 TRBD1 many TRBV7-2 TGTGCCAGCAGCTCCGGGACAGGGGCCTACGAGCAGTACTTC CASSSGTGAYEQYF
TRBJ1-2 TRBD1 many TRBV5-4 TGTGCCAGCAGCTTGGAAGGACAGGGTAACTATGGCTACACCTTC CASSLEGQGNYGYTF
TRBJ1-1 - many TRBV29-1 TGCAGCGTTGAAGATCGGCCAGAAGCTTTCTTT CSVEDRPEAFF
TRBJ2-2 - few TRBV24-1 TGTGCCACCAGTGATCCGGGGACTGTGCCAACCGGGGAGCTGTTTTTT CATSDPGTVPTGELFF
TRBJ2-5 TRBD2 few TRBV5-5 TGTGCCAGCAGCTTGGTGTTGAGCGGGAGTCGGGGAGAGACCCAGTACTTC CASSLVLSGSRGETQYF
TRBJ2-1 - few TRBV7-9 TGTGCCAGCAGCCGACAGCTCGGAAGTACGAGCGATGAGCAGTTCTTC CASSRQLGSTSDEQFF
TRBJ1-2 TRBD1 many TRBV29-1 TGCAGCGTTGAAGATCCAGGGGGCGTTAACTATGGCTACACCTTC CSVEDPGGVNYGYTF
TRBJ2-1 - many TRBV11-2 TGTGCCAGCAGCGGCGGGACCCGCGGGTTCTTC CASSGGTRGFF
TRBJ1-1 - many TRBV29-1 TGCAGCGTTGAGGGCCAGCGCCGCGCTGAAGCTTTCTTT CSVEGQRRAEAFF